The sequence of this T cell receptor beta chain was determined in a study of shared clonotypes between healthy human individuals. Overall study results and limits: Some naive CD4 clonotypes, roughly 4.8%, turned up in common across several donors. Sequencing of the sorted subsets was shown by rarefaction to be incomplete despite large depth.

Researchers ran the assay at a deep level. The method was immunoSEQ multiplex PCR; TCRdb's version includes in-frame clones alone and lacks a portion of them. The repertoire holds some 2.1 million clones, 93% seen once, with roughly 1.7% in the top ten. CD8 cells classed as naive were CD45RO-negative and positively selected for CCR7, excluding terminally differentiated effector memory CD45RA+ cells. There were no recent acute infections or vaccinations among the donors, who were healthy HIV-negative adults. After removal of 1 base from V and 7 bases from J, the junction contained 4 bases not matched to a gene. Germline V CDR1 and CDR2: SEHNR, FQNEAQ (reference sequence). The CDR3 totals 14 residues. The table lists this clone with a count of one. Antigen: not known.

The sequence came from a man between 18 and 35 years old in good health. Some clones in this sample may be carry-over from other donors' samples. The chain combines TRBV7-9 with TRBJ2-1; 7 positions agree with TRBD1. The specimen sequenced was naive CD8+ T cells from PBMCs. The chain's CDR3 is CASSLGDRENEQFF. CDR3 DNA sequence: TGTGCCAGCAGCTTAGGAGACAGGGAAAATGAGCAGTTCTTC.